A single T cell receptor beta chain is shown here with its context. No antigen is known for it. Nothing much larger sits one base from this clone, and base qualities are not available. Every donor was a healthy Caucasian. The twin cohort comprised three pairs of female monozygotic twins, all aged roughly 18 to 29 years. Peripheral blood mononuclear cells were the source from which RNA for the TCR libraries was isolated. This specimen belongs to a study of identical twins (dated by TCRdb to 2016 to 2017). About the investigation overall: TCR alpha and beta repertoires from monozygotic twins, unrelated adults of various ages and cord blood were deep-sequenced to test whether fetal clonotypes persist. Replicate twin experiments were performed at different times using different library preparation protocols to rule out contamination.

The library was produced with 5' RACE. Sequencing relied on an Illumina HiSeq 2000. A universal primer binding site was introduced by template switching, and a unique molecular identifier was present in the final cDNA, enabling accurate counting of TCR cDNA molecules. First-strand cDNA for TCR alpha and beta chains was synthesized from specific primers in the conserved constant-segment region. To control for contamination, every cDNA library carried two barcodes: a SMART-Mk sample barcode plus Illumina barcodes. TruSeq adapter sequences, together with Illumina sample barcodes, were added in two successive PCR steps. TCR alpha and beta cDNA libraries were sequenced on the Illumina HiSeq platform with custom primers. Per the authors' processing: Unique molecular identifiers were extracted from raw reads with MiGEC, and CDR3 positions were determined with MiXCR. For each individual, recombination models were inferred using an EM algorithm with the repgenHMM and IGoR tools. The analysis of shared clonotypes was done with the tcR package in R, with sharing normalized by the product of cloneset sizes. To study raw recombination free of thymic and clonal selection effects, out-of-frame nonproductive sequences were analyzed. The raw public data were reprocessed by TCRdb itself: fastp quality trimming at Q25, MiXCR clonotype calling, in-frame beta chains only. Each entry merges the rows of one CDR3 protein and shows their most common DNA and genes. These V and J calls derive from TCRdb rather than the authors' analysis. The sample contains about 890,000 distinct CDR3 sequences, 9% to 15% of them found a single time. The top ten clones comprise around 1.6% of the sample.

On the study overall, not on this receptor specifically: Conclusions relied on cross-sectional statistical analysis, since the same donors could not be followed over many years. Abundant cord blood beta clonotypes carried fewer insertions; young adult naive repertoires showed a weaker similar trend, while memory repertoires showed none. Invariant T cells such as MAIT and iNKT could partly confound zero-insertion analyses, although diverse VJ usage argued against such confounding for most clonotypes. In monozygotic twins, recombination models systematically underestimated out-of-frame TCR alpha sharing, but the models matched the sharing seen between unrelated individuals. Excess twin sharing in beta out-of-frame sequences was weaker because fewer shared sequences lowered the signal-to-noise ratio. Out-of-frame TCR alpha sequences shared between twins showed an excess of low generation-probability sequences compared with coincidental sharing between unrelated individuals.

The V end loses 0 bases and the J end loses 6 bases, and a stretch of 17 bases separates them. Sequences LGHNT (CDR1) and FRNRAP (CDR2) are obtained from the germline V gene. The CDR3 holds 16 amino acids from the cysteine to the phenylalanine. Of the read, only the CDR3 DNA is kept; its 48 bases are in frame from base 1. These data also formed part of another study, on yellow fever vaccine responses in identical twins. The second study reports: According to the authors, in identical twins the way T cells responded to vaccination appeared partly convergent and partly personalized. The study precisely tracked vaccine-responding T cell clones in identical twins.

The rearranged segments are TRBV12-5 and TRBJ1-1, with the D gene uncertain. The source of this sequence is a woman between 18 and 29 years old in good health. The sequencing sample was made of PBMCs. The nucleotide sequence reads TGTGCTAGTGGTTTGGTGGACCTCAAGCGGGTCGCTGAAGCTTTCTTT. It translates as CASGLVDLKRVAEAFF.